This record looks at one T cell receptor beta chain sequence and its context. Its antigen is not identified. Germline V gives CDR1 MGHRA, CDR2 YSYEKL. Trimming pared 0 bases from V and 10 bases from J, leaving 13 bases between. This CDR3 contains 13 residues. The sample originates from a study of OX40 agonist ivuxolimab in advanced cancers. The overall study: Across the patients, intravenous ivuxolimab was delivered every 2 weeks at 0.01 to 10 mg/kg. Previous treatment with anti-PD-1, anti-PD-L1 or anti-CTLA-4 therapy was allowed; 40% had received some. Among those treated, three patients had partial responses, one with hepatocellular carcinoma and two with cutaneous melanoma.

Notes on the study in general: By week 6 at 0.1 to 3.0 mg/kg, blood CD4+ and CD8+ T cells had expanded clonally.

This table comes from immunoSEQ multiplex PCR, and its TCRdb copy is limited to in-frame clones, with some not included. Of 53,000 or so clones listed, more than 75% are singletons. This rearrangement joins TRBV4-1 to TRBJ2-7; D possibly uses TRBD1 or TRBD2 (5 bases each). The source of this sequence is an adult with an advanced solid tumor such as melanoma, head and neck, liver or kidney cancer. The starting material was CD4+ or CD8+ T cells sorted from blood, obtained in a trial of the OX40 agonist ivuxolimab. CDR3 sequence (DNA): TGCGCCAGCAGCCAAGATACGGGGCGTCCCCAGTACTTC. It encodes CASSQDTGRPQYF.